Listed below are T cell receptor beta chains from one sample, sequenced in a study of blood T cell repertoires in COVID-19. Produced via immunoSEQ multiplex PCR; TCRdb's table is partial and in-frame only. The sample contains a few hundred thousand clones, around 86% of which appear only once. Sequencing input: peripheral blood. The receptors here all came from a woman aged 45-65 years with COVID-19, enrolled during active disease. Each CDR3 is given with its conserved first and last residue. Each record gives: clone size, V gene, D gene, CDR3 length, J gene, CDR3 protein, CDR3 DNA. The D gene is left open where the match is weak. Clone sizes are given selectively: once, few, many, or a class where the clone is expanded.

few	TRBV14	.	14	TRBJ2-3	CASSLLGPRDTQYF	TGTGCCAGCAGCCTCCTGGGGCCTCGAGATACGCAGTATTTT
.	TRBV5-6	.	15	TRBJ1-2	CASSLVRGDLYGYTF	TGTGCCAGCAGCTTGGTCAGGGGCGACCTCTATGGCTACACCTTC
.	TRBV13	TRBD1	15	TRBJ2-5	CASSSGTGARETQYF	TGTGCCAGCAGCTCGGGGACAGGGGCGAGGGAGACCCAGTACTTC
few	TRBV21-1	.	16	TRBJ1-5	CASSPRVSYSNQPQHF	TGTGCCAGCAGCCCCCGGGTCTCTTATAGCAATCAGCCCCAGCATTTT
.	TRBV7-2	TRBD1	13	TRBJ1-1	CASSSSGGTEAFF	TGTGCCAGCAGCTCATCAGGGGGCACTGAAGCTTTCTTT
.	TRBV20-1	TRBD1	11	TRBJ1-1	CSAGQGERAFF	TGCAGTGCAGGGCAGGGGGAGCGAGCTTTCTTT
once	TRBV5-1	TRBD2	15	TRBJ2-2	CASSLGGLVNGELFF	TGCGCCAGCAGCTTGGGTGGACTAGTCAACGGGGAGCTGTTTTTT
.	TRBV7-2	TRBD1	18	TRBJ1-2	CASSTRFRDRGLFYGYTF	TGTGCCAGCAGCACCCGATTCCGGGACAGGGGGCTATTCTATGGCTACACCTTC
.	TRBV19	.	12	TRBJ1-1	CASSIGQEKAFF	TGTGCCAGTAGTATAGGACAGGAGAAGGCTTTCTTT
.	TRBV19	.	17	TRBJ2-2	CASSSRRGLSNTGELFF	TGTGCCAGTAGTTCCCGGCGGGGCCTATCAAACACCGGGGAGCTGTTTTTT
.	TRBV11-2	.	14	TRBJ1-3	CASSPPGSGNTIYF	TGTGCCAGCAGCCCCCCGGGGAGTGGAAACACCATATATTTT
.	TRBV28	TRBD2	15	TRBJ2-2	CASSSAGPNTGELFF	TGTGCCAGCAGTTCAGCGGGACCGAACACCGGGGAGCTGTTTTTT
.	TRBV20-1	.	13	TRBJ1-2	CSASRGFGYGYTF	TGCAGTGCTAGTAGAGGGTTTGGCTATGGCTACACCTTC
.	TRBV12-3/TRBV12-4	.	12	TRBJ1-1	CASSFKNTEAFF	TGTGCCAGCAGTTTCAAGAACACTGAAGCTTTCTTT